This T cell receptor (beta chain) came from a study of radiation and T cells in renal cell carcinoma. The study, taken as a whole, reports: From baseline, blood top tumor clonotypes peaked at 2 weeks post-radiation. Without pretreatment biopsies, baseline tumor clonotype presence was undetermined.

Only in-frame clones appear in the TCRdb table, and some are missing; sequencing was by immunoSEQ multiplex PCR. The sample shows about 170,000 clones, 88% of them seen only once. This CDR3 region has 19 residues. Trimming removed 1 base at V and 4 bases at J, with 26 bases between. Germline loops: CDR1 SGHAT, CDR2 FQNNGV. As concerns this clone: Its antigen remains unidentified.

Regarding time point: blood 4 weeks post-SBRT, at nephrectomy. Specified treatment: 15 Gy SBRT to primary tumor, nephrectomy 4 weeks later. Radiation-treated patients gave blood at baseline, week 2 and week 4. This sequence joins TRBV11-2 and TRBJ2-7; no definite D call. This clonotype was sampled from a woman aged 45-65 years with renal cell carcinoma. The sample in question was blood, obtained from a patient whose treatment included radiotherapy and nephrectomy. CDR3 region: CASSLATGASKGLKYEQYF. CDR3 coding DNA: TGTGCCAGCAGCTTAGCGACCGGAGCTTCAAAAGGTCTAAAGTACGAGCAGTACTTC.